What follows is one T cell receptor (beta chain) and its context. This sample is drawn from a study of metastatic and nonmetastatic thyroid tumors. Study details: Repertoires from malignant and benign thyroid patients were compared across blood and tumor or nodule tissue.

Nobody among the patients had been given any treatment before thyroid surgery. This CDR3 has 15 residues. The V gene's germline CDR1 is MNHEY and CDR2 SVGAGI. Deletions cut 2 bases from V and 9 bases from J, with 18 bases between. TCRdb re-called clones via MiXCR from the PCR reads. There are approximately 13,000 clones in the sample; around 25% occur only once, and around 12% lies in the top ten. The TCR was taken from a female donor with papillary thyroid cancer or a benign thyroid nodule (not recorded which). Some clones in this sample may be carry-over from other donors' samples. The V gene is TRBV6-5, the J gene TRBJ2-3; maybe TRBD2 (5 bases). Sequencing was done on a sample of adjacent normal tissue. The DNA of the CDR3 is TGTGCCAGCAGTTACACGACTACCTCAGGACGGACGCAGTATTTT. It yields the protein CASSYTTTSGRTQYF.